One T cell receptor (beta chain) is described in this entry. This clonotype was recorded a few times. It has no known antigen specificity. No qualities accompany the bases; no much larger clone lies one base away. The data are from a study of T cells after yellow fever vaccination (dated by TCRdb to about 2019). Study-wide context: Libraries from fractions with low cell numbers were prepared with the SMART-Seq v4 Ultra Low Input RNA kit. Two healthy male donors, one aged 18 to 30 and one aged 30 to 40 years, were included in the cohort. Bulk PBMC replicates and cell subsets were isolated from blood drawn at multiple timepoints before and after both primary and secondary immunization. To follow T-cell clones before and after both primary and booster YFV17D yellow fever vaccination, bulk TCR alpha and beta repertoires underwent longitudinal sequencing.

CDR1 and CDR2 were assigned from the germline V gene as SGHTA and FQGNSA. There are 13 amino acids in the CDR3, from cysteine to phenylalanine inclusive. The retained sequence is limited to the CDR3, 39 bases, with the frame set at the first base. V sheds 1 base and J sheds 10 bases, leaving 11 bases between their ends. Overall results and qualifications from the work: After the booster, most of the clones that had expanded following primary vaccination were detected again (around 97% of CD4 and around 88% of CD8), which suggests that memory was broadly maintained. A small fraction of clonotypes showed up in both the CD4 and CD8 compartments, probably as a result of convergent recombination. Compared with the primary T-cell response, the secondary T-cell response was faster but weaker, reaching its peak on day 5 rather than on day 15. Because the study included only two donors, the extent to which the findings can be generalized is limited. FACS-sorted repertoires could contain abundant contaminating clonotypes from the bulk population, so computational filtering was required.

Sample treatment or condition, as interpreted from the label and publication: live attenuated yellow fever vaccine strain. At each blood-draw timepoint, two biological replicates of bulk PBMCs were collected. PBMCs were isolated from peripheral blood using a standard Ficoll-Paque protocol. TriZol was used to extract RNA from bulk PBMCs, CD4 and CD8 fractions, and dextramer-positive and dextramer-negative fractions. Synthesis of TCR cDNA relied on 5'RACE template switching, a step that introduced a universal primer site along with unique molecular identifiers. Priming of cDNA synthesis was performed from both the TCR alpha and TCR beta constant segments. Two PCR steps were used to amplify libraries, with sample barcodes and sequencing adapters being added in the second step. Sequencing of libraries was done on Illumina HiSeq 2500 (2x100 bp) or NovaSeq (2x150 bp). On the study's bioinformatics: Reads were demultiplexed and collapsed into UMI consensus sequences with MIGEC, and V(D)J alignment was performed with MiXCR. Vaccine-responding clonotypes were defined with edgeR using replicate PBMC samples, requiring FDR below 0.01 and a log2 fold change above 5 up to day 15. CD4 or CD8 identity was assigned to each bulk clonotype according to whether the clonotype was present at higher abundance in the sequenced CD4 repertoire or the sequenced CD8 repertoire. TCRdb trimmed public reads at Q25 via fastp, called clones via MiXCR and kept in-frame beta chains. Rows are combined by CDR3 protein, so each entry shows the most common genes and DNA. These V and J calls originate from TCRdb's pipeline instead of the authors' own analysis. This sample gives about 630,000 distinct CDR3 sequences in total; about 12% of them show up just once. About 16% of the sample belongs to the ten largest clones.

The V and J segments used are TRBV7-2 and TRBJ2-1; matching of 5 bases hints at TRBD2 as the D gene. The starting material was PBMCs, obtained on the day of the yellow fever booster vaccination. This clonotype was obtained from a man under 40 who received the YFV17D yellow fever vaccine. The CDR3: CASSLVFSGEQFF. The DNA reads TGTGCCAGCAGCTTAGTTTTCTCGGGGGAGCAGTTCTTC.